This T cell receptor beta chain was obtained from a study of memory CD4+ T cells and cytomegalovirus serostatus. Study findings and constraints: Suggested: most of the CMV-linked TCR signature lies in CD4+ memory cells. Each of approximately 70 CMV-associated TCRbeta sequences occurred in one to five individuals.

To note about this clone: The antigen is unknown.

The sort gate was single viable CD3+CD4+CD8-CD45RO+ cells for memory CD4+ T cells. The table came from immunoSEQ multiplex PCR; TCRdb's copy has only in-frame clones and leaves some out. The repertoire has 55,000 to 80,000 clones, approximately 80% of them found once; the top ten carry about 4.3%. This clonotype was obtained from an adult in good health and CMV-seropositive. The material sequenced was memory CD4+ T cells from blood.

CDR3: CASSAGGRGTDTQYF. CDR3 bases: TGCGCCAGCAGCGCCGGGGGGCGGGGTACAGATACGCAGTATTTT. This chain connects TRBV10-2 to TRBJ2-3, with a possible D match to TRBD2 (7 bases). This CDR3 has 15 amino acids. Germline loops: CDR1 WSHSY, CDR2 SAAADI. Trimming took off 6 bases at V and 3 bases at J, with 16 bases between the two ends.